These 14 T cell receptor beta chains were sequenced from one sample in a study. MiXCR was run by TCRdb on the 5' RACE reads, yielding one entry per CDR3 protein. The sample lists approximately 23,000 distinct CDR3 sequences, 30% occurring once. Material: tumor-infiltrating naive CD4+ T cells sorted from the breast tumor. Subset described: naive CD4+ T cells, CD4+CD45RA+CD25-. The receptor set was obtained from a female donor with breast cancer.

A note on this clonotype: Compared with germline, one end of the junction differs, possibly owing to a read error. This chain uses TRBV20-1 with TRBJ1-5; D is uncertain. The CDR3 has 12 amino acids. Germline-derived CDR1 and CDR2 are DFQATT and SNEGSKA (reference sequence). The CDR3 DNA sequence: TGTAGTGCTAGCTACCGAAATCAGCCCCAGCATTTT. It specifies CSASYRNQPQHF.

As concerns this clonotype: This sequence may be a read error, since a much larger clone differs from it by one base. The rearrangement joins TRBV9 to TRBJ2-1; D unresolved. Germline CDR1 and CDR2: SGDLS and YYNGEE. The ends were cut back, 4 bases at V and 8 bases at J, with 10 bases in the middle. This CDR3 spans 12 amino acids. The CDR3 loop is CASSTTLDEQFF. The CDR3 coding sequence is TGTGCCAGCAGCACAACCTTGGATGAGCAGTTCTTC.

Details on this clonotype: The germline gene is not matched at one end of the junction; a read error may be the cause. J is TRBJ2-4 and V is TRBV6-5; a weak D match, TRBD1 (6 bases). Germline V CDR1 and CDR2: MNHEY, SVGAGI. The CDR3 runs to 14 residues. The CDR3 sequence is CASGAPGQGNIQCF. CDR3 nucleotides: TGTGCCAGCGGCGCACCGGGACAAGGGAACATTCAGTGCTTC.

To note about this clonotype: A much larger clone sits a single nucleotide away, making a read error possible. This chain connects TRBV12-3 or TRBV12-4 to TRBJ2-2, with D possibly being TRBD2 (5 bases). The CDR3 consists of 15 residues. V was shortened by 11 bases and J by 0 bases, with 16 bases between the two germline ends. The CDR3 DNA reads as TGTGCCTGCACTAAAAGCGGAACGAACACCGGGGAGCTGTTTTTT. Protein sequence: CACTKSGTNTGELFF.

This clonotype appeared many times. The CDR3 DNA is TGTGCCAGCAGTGAACTGGACAGGGGAAGCAGACAGCCCCAGCATTTT. This gives the protein CASSELDRGSRQPQHF. V usage is TRBV6-1 and J usage is TRBJ1-5; 9 positions agree with TRBD1. CDR3 length equals 16 residues. Germline V gives CDR1 MNHNS, CDR2 SASEGT. J gave up 7 bases and V 2 bases, and 9 bases lay outside the gene matches.

CDR3 protein: CASSLGTSGIYEQYF. The CDR3 DNA is TGTGCCAGCAGCTTAGGGACTAGCGGAATCTACGAGCAGTACTTC. The rearrangement uses TRBV7-3 and TRBJ2-7; 11 nucleotides match TRBD2. From germline, CDR1 is SGHTA and CDR2 FQGTGA. With V trimmed by 2 bases and J by 3 bases, 3 bases remained unmatched. The CDR3 is 15 residues long.

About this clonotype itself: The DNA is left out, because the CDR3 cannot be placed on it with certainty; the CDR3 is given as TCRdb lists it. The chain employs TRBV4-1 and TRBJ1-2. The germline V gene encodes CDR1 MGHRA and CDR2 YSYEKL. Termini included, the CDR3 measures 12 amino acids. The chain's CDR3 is CASRGGYYGCTF.

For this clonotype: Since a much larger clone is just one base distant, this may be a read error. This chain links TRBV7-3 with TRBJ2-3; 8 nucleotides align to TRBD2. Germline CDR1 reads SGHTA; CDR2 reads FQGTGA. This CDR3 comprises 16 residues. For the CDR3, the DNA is TGTGCCAGCAGCTTAAGGGCTAGCGGGTTAACAGGTACGCAGTATTTT. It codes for CASSLRASGLTGTQYF.

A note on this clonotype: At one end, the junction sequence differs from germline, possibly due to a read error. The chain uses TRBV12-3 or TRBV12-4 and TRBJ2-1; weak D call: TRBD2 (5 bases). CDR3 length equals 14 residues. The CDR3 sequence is CASSYSEGDNEQFF. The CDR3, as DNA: TGTGCCAGCAGTTATAGCGAAGGAGACAATGAACAGTTCTTC.

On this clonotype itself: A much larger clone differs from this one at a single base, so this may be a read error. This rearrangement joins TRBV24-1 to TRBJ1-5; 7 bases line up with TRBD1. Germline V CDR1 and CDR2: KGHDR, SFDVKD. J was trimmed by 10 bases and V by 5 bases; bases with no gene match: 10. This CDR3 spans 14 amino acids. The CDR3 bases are TGTGCCACCAGTGGGGACAGCACCCTAGGTCCCCAGCATTTT. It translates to CATSGDSTLGPQHF.

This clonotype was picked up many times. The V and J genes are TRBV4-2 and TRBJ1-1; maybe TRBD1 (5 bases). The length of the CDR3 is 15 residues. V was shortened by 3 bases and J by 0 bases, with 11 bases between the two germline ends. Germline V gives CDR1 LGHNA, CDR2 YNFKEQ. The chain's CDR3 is CASSHYTGVNTEAFF. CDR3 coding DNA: TGTGCCAGCAGCCACTATACGGGGGTGAACACTGAAGCTTTCTTT.

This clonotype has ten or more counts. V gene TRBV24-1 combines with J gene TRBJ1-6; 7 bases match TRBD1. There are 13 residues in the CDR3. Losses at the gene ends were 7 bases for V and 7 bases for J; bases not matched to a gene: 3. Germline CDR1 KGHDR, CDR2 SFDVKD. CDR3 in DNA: TGTGCCACCAGGGGGACAGAGAATTCACCCCTCCACTTT. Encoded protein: CATRGTENSPLHF.

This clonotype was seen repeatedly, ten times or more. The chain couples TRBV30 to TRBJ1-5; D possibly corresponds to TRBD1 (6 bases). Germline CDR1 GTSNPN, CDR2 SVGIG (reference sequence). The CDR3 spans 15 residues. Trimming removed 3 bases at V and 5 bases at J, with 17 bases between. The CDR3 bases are TGTGCCTGGAGCGGCAGGGGTCTTTACGATCAGCCCCAGCATTTT. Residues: CAWSGRGLYDQPQHF. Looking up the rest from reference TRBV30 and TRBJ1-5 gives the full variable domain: SQTIHQWPATLVQPVGSPLSLECTVEGTSNPNLYWYRQAAGRGLQLLFYSVGIGQISSEVPQNLSASRPQDRQFILSSKKLLLSDSGFYLCAWSGRGLYDQPQHFGDGTRLSIL.

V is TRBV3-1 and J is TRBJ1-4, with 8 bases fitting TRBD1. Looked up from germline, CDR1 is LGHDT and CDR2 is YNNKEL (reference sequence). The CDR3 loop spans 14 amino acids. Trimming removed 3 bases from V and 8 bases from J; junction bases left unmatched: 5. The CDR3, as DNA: TGTGCCAGCAGCCAGGACAGGGTGGACGAAAAACTGTTTTTT. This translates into CASSQDRVDEKLFF.